The 32 T cell receptor beta chains below were found in one sample sequenced in a study of cytomegalovirus exposure and HLA in healthy donors. Researchers ran the PCR with 60 Vbeta and 13 Jbeta primers. Sequenced by immunoSEQ multiplex PCR; TCRdb stores in-frame clones only, minus some. This table holds 150,000 to 200,000 clones, 71% found once. The sequenced sample was PBMCs. Receptors originate from a girl aged 10-17 years in good health and CMV-seronegative.

V gene TRBV5-4 combines with J gene TRBJ2-7; 8 bases align to TRBD2. Germline values: CDR1 SGHNT, CDR2 YYREEE (reference sequence). The CDR3 is made up of 14 amino acids. The V gene end was trimmed by 1 base and the J gene end by 6 bases; junction bases not matched to a gene: 6. CDR3: CASSLRGGPVEQYF. The CDR3 DNA follows: TGTGCCAGCAGCTTGCGGGGGGGCCCGGTCGAGCAGTACTTC.

V usage is TRBV5-1 and J usage is TRBJ2-3; TRBD2 matches 7 bases. CDR3 length equals 15 residues. CDR1 is SGHRS and CDR2 is YFSETQ in the germline V gene. With V trimmed by 4 bases and J by 2 bases, 7 bases remained unmatched. The CDR3 nucleotides are TGCGCCAGCAGCCGCACCAGCGGGGCCACAGATACGCAGTATTTT. The encoded protein is CASSRTSGATDTQYF.

J is TRBJ1-1 and V is TRBV10-3; 8 positions match TRBD1. This CDR3 contains 12 residues. Unmatched junction bases numbered 5, after V lost 4 bases and J lost 10 bases. Germline CDR1 reads ENHRY; CDR2 reads SYGVKD. The CDR3 nucleotides read TGTGCCATCAGTGCAGGGGGCGGCGTAGCTTTCTTT. Its protein is CAISAGGGVAFF.

The rearrangement joins TRBV7-8 to TRBJ1-4; D is perhaps TRBD1 (5 bases). The germline CDR1 and CDR2 sequences are SGHVS and FQNEAQ. The CDR3 length is 15 residues. Trimming pared 5 bases from V and 7 bases from J, leaving 17 bases between. This CDR3 is CASSPREGRVEKLFF. CDR3 nucleotides: TGTGCCAGCAGCCCTCGGGAGGGGAGGGTTGAAAAACTGTTTTTT.

The chain couples TRBV5-1 to TRBJ1-2; D remains unclear. The CDR3 contains 15 residues. CDR1 and CDR2 from the germline V gene are SGHRS and YFSETQ. The V end was cut by 4 bases, the J end by 6 bases, with 19 bases between. The CDR3 spells CASSPEGKLRDGYTF. CDR3 bases: TGCGCCAGCAGCCCGGAGGGCAAACTAAGGGATGGCTACACCTTC. Full variable domain (outside the CDR3, taken from reference TRBV5-1 and TRBJ1-2): KAGVTQTPRYLIKTRGQQVTLSCSPISGHRSVSWYQQTPGQGLQFLFEYFSETQRNKGNFPGRFSGRQFSNSRSEMNVSTLELGDSALYLCASSPEGKLRDGYTFGSGTRLTVV.

V and J are TRBV6-4 and TRBJ2-1, with 12 bases identical to TRBD1. This CDR3 has 14 residues. The V and J ends lost 5 bases and 15 bases, in that order; junction bases with no gene match: 11. From germline, CDR1 is MRHNA and CDR2 SNTAGT. CDR3 nucleotides: TGTGCCAGCAGTCCGGGACAGGGGGCGTCTGTGCGGTTCTTC. Translated, it gives CASSPGQGASVRFF.

The chain uses TRBV7-9 and TRBJ1-6; D is unclear. Germline CDR1 and CDR2: SEHNR and FQNEAQ (reference sequence). This CDR3 is built from 15 residues. Trimming removed 1 base from V and 8 bases from J, with 12 bases in between. The CDR3 here is CASSLGSGLYSPLHF. The DNA for the CDR3 is TGTGCCAGCAGCTTAGGGTCGGGGTTATATTCACCCCTCCACTTT.

The chain carries TRBV7-9 and TRBJ1-1; D remains ambiguous. The CDR3 length is 15 residues. The V gene's germline CDR1 is SEHNR and CDR2 FQNEAQ (reference sequence). V lost 0 bases and J lost 6, with 14 bases in between. The CDR3 nucleotides are TGTGCCAGCAGCTTAGCGCTAGGTCGGGGTCCTGAAGCTTTCTTT. Translating it yields CASSLALGRGPEAFF.

This chain connects TRBV5-1 to TRBJ2-5; possible D gene TRBD2, 5 bases. V was pared by 0 bases and J by 1 base, with 7 bases between. The CDR3 is made up of 14 amino acids. The V gene's germline CDR1 is SGHRS and CDR2 YFSETQ. CDR3 in amino acids: CASSLATTQETQYF. DNA of the CDR3: TGCGCCAGCAGCTTGGCGACTACCCAAGAGACCCAGTACTTC.

The rearrangement joins TRBV13 to TRBJ2-5; 7 bases map to TRBD2. The J segment lost 3 bases and the V segment lost 5 bases, leaving 6 bases of the junction unmatched. The CDR3 covers 14 residues. Per the germline V gene, CDR1 is PRHDT and CDR2 is FYEKMQ (reference sequence). CDR3 amino acids: CASSPGGPKETQYF. In DNA, the CDR3 is TGTGCCAGCAGCCCGGGGGGACCAAAAGAGACCCAGTACTTC.

The chain employs TRBV10-1 and TRBJ2-7; 7 nucleotides align to TRBD2. The J segment lost 2 bases and the V segment lost 6 bases, leaving 4 bases of the junction unmatched. This CDR3 spans 13 amino acids. The germline CDR1 and CDR2 sequences are WNHNN and SYGVQD (reference sequence). CDR3 in DNA: TGCGCCAGCAGCCCAGGGAGGGCCTACGAGCAGTACTTC. Amino acids: CASSPGRAYEQYF.

The J gene is TRBJ1-1, the V gene TRBV7-3; D may be TRBD1 (5 bases). CDR1 and CDR2 (germline): SGHTA, FQGTGA. Deletions cut 0 bases from V and 5 bases from J, with 10 bases between. The CDR3 contains 14 residues. The CDR3 spells CASSLTGGRTEAFF. CDR3 bases: TGTGCCAGCAGCTTAACCGGGGGTAGGACTGAAGCTTTCTTT.

This clone showed up just a few times. The DNA of the CDR3 is TGTGCCAGCAGTGTAGCCGGGGGGAGCTCCTACGAGCAGTACTTC. This sequence encodes CASSVAGGSSYEQYF. The chain recombines TRBV2 with TRBJ2-7; TRBD2 matches at 7 bases. The CDR3 totals 15 residues. Trimming cost V 4 bases and J 0 bases; bases outside gene matches: 6. From germline, CDR1 is SNHLY and CDR2 FYNNEI.

The chain employs TRBV7-6 and TRBJ1-2; 8 bases align to TRBD1. The CDR3 covers 14 residues. The V gene end was trimmed by 2 bases and the J gene end by 4 bases; junction bases not matched to a gene: 3. Germline V gives CDR1 SGHVS, CDR2 FNYEAQ. The CDR3 reads CASSLNTGGYGYTF. The CDR3 DNA follows: TGTGCCAGCAGCTTAAATACAGGGGGCTATGGCTACACCTTC.

The J gene is TRBJ2-7, the V gene TRBV6-5; TRBD2 might be the D (6 bases). The CDR3 has 11 amino acids. CDR1 MNHEY and CDR2 SVGAGI come from the germline V gene. Trimming stripped 8 bases from V and 4 bases from J, with 9 bases between. CDR3 DNA sequence: TGTGCCAGCGGGACTGGTTACGAGCAGTACTTC. Its translation is CASGTGYEQYF.

The chain is built from TRBV6-1 and TRBJ2-7; D not certain. The CDR3 sequence is 13 residues long. Germline V lookup: CDR1 MNHNS, CDR2 SASEGT. V lost 4 bases and J lost 0, with 7 bases in between. CDR3 nucleotides: TGTGCCAGCAGTGTCGAGAACTCCTACGAGCAGTACTTC. Amino acids: CASSVENSYEQYF.

The CDR3 DNA reads TGTGCCAGTAGTCCTGGACAGGGGGGGACCCAGTACTTC. Its translation: CASSPGQGGTQYF. The genes are TRBV19 and TRBJ2-5, with 10 bases fitting TRBD1. The V and J ends lost 5 bases and 7 bases, in that order; junction bases with no gene match: 4. Per the germline V gene, CDR1 is LNHDA and CDR2 is SQIVND (reference sequence). The length of the CDR3 is 13 residues. The variable domain in full, completed from reference TRBV19 and TRBJ2-5, reads DGGITQSPKYLFRKEGQNVTLSCEQNLNHDAMYWYRQDPGQGLRLIYYSQIVNDFQKGDIAEGYSVSREKKESFPLTVTSAQKNPTAFYLCASSPGQGGTQYFGPGTRLLVL.

V gene TRBV9 combines with J gene TRBJ2-3, with D hard to call. The length of the CDR3 is 14 residues. CDR1 is SGDLS and CDR2 is YYNGEE in the germline V gene. With 1 base removed from V and 3 bases from J, the gap between germline ends came to 9 bases. The CDR3 is CASSVLSETDTQYF. For the CDR3, the DNA is TGTGCCAGCAGCGTACTAAGCGAAACAGATACGCAGTATTTT.

This clone was counted a few times. The chain is built from TRBV7-9 and TRBJ1-1; 7 bases fit TRBD1. V dropped 3 bases and J dropped 5; count of bases not matched to a gene: 6. The germline V gene has CDR1 SEHNR and CDR2 FQNEAQ (reference sequence). The length of the CDR3 is 14 residues. In DNA form, the CDR3 reads TGTGCCAGCAGCTTCGGTGCACAGGGGACTGAAGCTTTCTTT. This gives the protein CASSFGAQGTEAFF.

This clone was observed once. V is TRBV6-1 and J is TRBJ2-1; 8 nucleotides align to TRBD1. The CDR3 loop spans 16 amino acids. J was trimmed by 5 bases and V by 2 bases; bases with no gene match: 8. CDR1 is MNHNS and CDR2 is SASEGT in the germline V gene. CDR3: CASSEIQGVGHNEQFF. DNA for the CDR3: TGTGCCAGCAGTGAAATACAGGGGGTAGGACACAATGAGCAGTTCTTC.

The V gene is TRBV6-6, the J gene TRBJ2-4; 7 bases match TRBD1. J gave up 6 bases and V 5 bases, and 10 bases lay outside the gene matches. Germline assignment: CDR1 MNHNY and CDR2 SVGAGI (reference sequence). CDR3 length: 15 residues. Written as DNA, the CDR3 is TGTGCCAGCAGTACCGCTACAGGGGCAGGAAACATTCAGTACTTC. This encodes CASSTATGAGNIQYF.

This clone was observed a single time. The chain uses TRBV9 and TRBJ1-1; a weak D match, TRBD1 (5 bases). CDR3 length: 16 residues. V was cut by 0 bases and J by 2 bases, with 14 bases left in between. CDR1 is SGDLS, CDR2 YYNGEE, per germline. The CDR3 sequence is CASSVVPSGGNTEAFF. The CDR3 DNA sequence: TGTGCCAGCAGCGTAGTCCCCTCGGGGGGTAACACTGAAGCTTTCTTT.

In the case of this clone: Distinct nucleotide sequences in the sample also encode this CDR3. The rearrangement links TRBV6-6 to TRBJ1-5; D is possibly TRBD1 (5 bases). The V end was cut by 6 bases, the J end by 6 bases, with 12 bases between. CDR3 length equals 13 residues. CDR1 and CDR2 from the germline V gene are MNHNY and SVGAGI (reference sequence). CDR3 protein: CASRSRVGQPQHF. CDR3 nucleotide sequence: TGTGCCAGCAGGAGCAGGGTAGGTCAGCCCCAGCATTTT.

The gene calls are TRBV11-2 and TRBJ1-1; tentatively, D is TRBD1 (6 bases). The CDR3 is 14 residues long. Looked up from germline, CDR1 is SGHAT and CDR2 is FQNNGV. V was trimmed by 0 bases and J by 4 bases, leaving 9 bases between them. This CDR3 reads CASSLDPGVTEAFF. CDR3 coding DNA: TGTGCCAGCAGCTTAGATCCAGGGGTCACTGAAGCTTTCTTT.

This clone was seen only once. The chain joins TRBV27 to TRBJ2-2; 11 bases align to TRBD2. Losses at the gene ends were 2 bases for V and 3 bases for J; bases not matched to a gene: 14. The germline V gene encodes CDR1 MNHEY and CDR2 SMNVEV (reference sequence). This CDR3 comprises 20 residues. This chain's CDR3 is CASSLRFASSGGPHTGELFF. The CDR3 DNA reads as TGTGCCAGCAGTTTACGGTTCGCTTCTAGCGGGGGGCCCCACACCGGGGAGCTGTTTTTT.

The chain carries TRBV5-5 and TRBJ1-1, with D possibly TRBD1 on 5 matching bases. V dropped 6 bases and J dropped 3 bases, with 18 bases sitting between them. The CDR3 extends over 15 amino acids. Germline CDR1 SGHKS, CDR2 YYEKEE (reference sequence). The chain's CDR3 is CASTLQGNSDTEAFF. Here the CDR3 DNA reads TGTGCCAGCACCCTTCAGGGCAATTCAGACACTGAAGCTTTCTTT.

Written as DNA, the CDR3 is TGCGCCAGCAGCCAAGGGGAACTTAGCGGCTACGAGCAGTACTTC. As protein: CASSQGELSGYEQYF. The chain couples TRBV4-1 to TRBJ2-7, with a weak D call TRBD2 (6 bases). V was pared by 1 base and J by 3 bases, with 13 bases between. Germline assignment: CDR1 MGHRA and CDR2 YSYEKL. The CDR3 length is 15 residues.

This chain connects TRBV10-2 to TRBJ1-2; D is ambiguous. The germline CDR1 and CDR2 sequences are WSHSY and SAAADI. This CDR3 is 13 amino acids long. V shed 6 bases and J shed 1 base, with 9 bases lying between them. The CDR3 nucleotides read TGCGCCAGCAGCGAACTACTTAACTATGGCTACACCTTC. As protein: CASSELLNYGYTF.

This chain uses TRBV2 with TRBJ1-2; 9 positions agree with TRBD1. CDR3 size: 18 residues. V was pared by 1 base and J by 2 bases, with 11 bases of the junction left unmatched. From germline, CDR1 is SNHLY and CDR2 FYNNEI. The CDR3 DNA follows: TGTGCCAGCAGTGAAGTCTACGGGACAGGGACGAGAAACTATGGCTACACCTTC. As protein: CASSEVYGTGTRNYGYTF.

V gene TRBV5-1 combines with J gene TRBJ1-6; a weak D match, TRBD1 (6 bases). The germline V and J ends were trimmed by 4 bases and 3 bases, with 14 bases remaining between them. CDR3 size: 16 residues. CDR1 is SGHRS and CDR2 is YFSETQ in the germline V gene. CDR3 in amino acids: CASSIAQGDYNSPLHF. The CDR3 nucleotides read TGCGCCAGCAGCATCGCACAGGGAGACTATAATTCACCCCTCCACTTT.

The DNA of the CDR3 is TGTGCCAGCAGCTTAACAGGGAGACACTCTGGAAACACCATATATTTT. Protein: CASSLTGRHSGNTIYF. V is TRBV7-9 and J is TRBJ1-3; possible D gene TRBD1, 6 bases. Germline values: CDR1 SEHNR, CDR2 FQNEAQ (reference sequence). CDR3 length: 16 residues. The V end was cut by 2 bases, the J end by 0 bases, with 11 bases between.

The V and J genes are TRBV27 and TRBJ1-6, with D perhaps matching TRBD1 (5 bases). V lost 6 bases and J 3 bases, leaving 12 bases between the germline ends. CDR1 and CDR2 (germline): MNHEY, SMNVEV (reference sequence). This CDR3 is 15 amino acids long. CDR3 DNA: TGTGCCAGCAGGGTCGGACACGGCTATAATTCACCCCTCCACTTT. Amino acids: CASRVGHGYNSPLHF.